This T cell receptor beta chain was observed in a study of T cell changes during pregnancy in multiple sclerosis. TCRdb's copy holds only in-frame clones and misses some; the assay was immunoSEQ multiplex PCR. The sample lists approximately 74,000 clones, about nine tenths occurring once. In germline, CDR1 is MNHEY, CDR2 SVGAGI. The trim removed 2 bases at V and 10 bases at J, leaving 7 bases unmatched. The CDR3 length is 14 residues. The clonotype comes from a female donor with multiple sclerosis, enrolled in a pregnancy study. The chain is built from TRBV6-5 and TRBJ1-1; 10 nucleotides align to TRBD1. The sequencing used peripheral blood, collected before pregnancy. DNA for the CDR3: TGTGCCAGCAGTTACGCGACAGGGGGCAAGCGAGCTTTCTTT. Protein product: CASSYATGGKRAFF.